This record covers a single TCR beta chain. As yet, its antigen is unknown. The source of the sample is a study of vaccination effects on CD4 cells after COVID-19. Viral peptide pool expansion of antigen-specific CD4+ T cells preceded sequencing in the ViraFEST assay. Following a roughly 9-day culture, CD4+ T cells were purified. None of these healthy vaccinees had been infected with SARS-CoV-2 before vaccination. In culture with about 10 IU/ml IL-2 and roughly 10 ug/ml peptides, PBMC were grown at 1.5 million to 2 million per well. Between the trimmed V and J ends, which lost 3 bases and 7 bases, there was a span of 13 bases. CDR3 length: 15 amino acids. Germline V gene data show CDR1 as LGHDT and CDR2 as YNNKEL (reference sequence). Clones were read by immunoSEQ multiplex PCR, and TCRdb kept only the in-frame ones, dropping some. This sample yields more than 35,000 clones, of which about three fifths are seen a single time; more than 12% belongs to the top ten.

The study's findings and limits: Clones induced by infection and by vaccine showed marked clonal contraction late after vaccination.

This chain connects TRBV3-1 (or the pseudogene TRBV3-2) to TRBJ1-6; TRBD1 might be the D (5 bases). The sample here was CD4+ T cells from PBMCs cultured with HCoV-OC43 spike peptides, taken before COVID-19 vaccination. Subset reported: HCoV-OC43 spike overlapping peptide pool stimulation. This receptor was obtained from a human donor who received a COVID-19 vaccine. The CDR3 here is CASSHAGSSNSPLHF. DNA for the CDR3: TGTGCCAGCAGCCACGCAGGGAGCAGCAATTCACCCCTCCACTTT.